This section outlines one T cell receptor beta chain sequence together with its context. V was cut by 1 base and J by 8 bases, with 14 bases left in between. The CDR3 spans 14 residues. Germline lookup yields CDR1 LGHDT and CDR2 YNNKEL (reference sequence). MiXCR was run by TCRdb on the RT-PCR reads, yielding one entry per CDR3 protein. The data show about 700,000 distinct CDR3 sequences, 12% to 15% seen once. The sequence was obtained from a female donor in good health, serving as a healthy control. The gene calls are TRBV3-1 and TRBJ1-2, with D unclear. Source material: memory CD4+ T cells from blood. The CDR3 region has the DNA TGTGCCAGCAGCCAAGGGACCTTTTACTGGGGCTACACCTTC. Translated, it gives CASSQGTFYWGYTF.